This TCR beta chain originates from a study of CD8 T cells in ankylosing spondylitis. Study-wide points: Clones linked to disease, bearing a CD8+ phenotype, were relatively rare in peripheral blood. Seemingly distinctive of ankylosing spondylitis blood was a TCR beta motif formed by eight highly homologous variants. Reportedly, disease-linked clones are significantly enriched in ankylosing spondylitis patients' matched synovial fluid.

Quantitative molecular-barcoded 5'-RACE generated the TCR beta libraries. TCRdb used MiXCR to reprocess the 5' RACE reads, holding one entry per CDR3 protein. Of around 180,000 distinct CDR3 sequences in the sample, roughly 18% were seen once. Many counts were recorded for this clonotype. Its antigen remains unidentified. The germline V gene encodes CDR1 SGHRS and CDR2 YFSETQ. The CDR3 runs to 17 residues. V shed 2 bases and J 5 bases; nucleotides not matched to a gene: 10. The clonotype originates from a male donor aged 10 to 30 with ankylosing spondylitis or in good health (not recorded which). Sequencing input: blood, either unsorted or a sorted T cell fraction (not recorded which). The rearrangement joins TRBV5-1 to TRBJ2-1; 10 positions match TRBD1. The CDR3 DNA follows: TGCGCCAGCAGCTTCCAGGGGGGGACAGGGGACCACAATGAGCAGTTCTTC. Translated, it gives CASSFQGGTGDHNEQFF. The full variable domain, in which reference TRBV5-1 and TRBJ2-1 provide the parts outside the CDR3, is KAGVTQTPRYLIKTRGQQVTLSCSPISGHRSVSWYQQTPGQGLQFLFEYFSETQRNKGNFPGRFSGRQFSNSRSEMNVSTLELGDSALYLCASSFQGGTGDHNEQFFGPGTRLTVL.